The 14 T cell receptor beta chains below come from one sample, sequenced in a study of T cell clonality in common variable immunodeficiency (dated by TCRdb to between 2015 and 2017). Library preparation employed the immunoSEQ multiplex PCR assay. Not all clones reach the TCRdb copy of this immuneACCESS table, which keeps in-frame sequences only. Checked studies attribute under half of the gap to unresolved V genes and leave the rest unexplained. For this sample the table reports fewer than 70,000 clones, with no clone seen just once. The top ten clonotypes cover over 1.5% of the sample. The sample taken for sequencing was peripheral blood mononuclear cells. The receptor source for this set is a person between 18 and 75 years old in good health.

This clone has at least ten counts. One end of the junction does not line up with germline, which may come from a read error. The CDR3 here is CASSLAQQETQYF. CDR3 bases read: TGTGCTAGCAGCTTAGCACAGCAAGAGACC. This sequence joins TRBV7-7 and TRBJ2-5; D ambiguous. The read terminates 3 residues before the CDR3 end, so the remaining end is supplied by the germline J gene. This CDR3 is 13 amino acids long. Germline V gives CDR1 SSHAT, CDR2 FNYEAQ (reference sequence).

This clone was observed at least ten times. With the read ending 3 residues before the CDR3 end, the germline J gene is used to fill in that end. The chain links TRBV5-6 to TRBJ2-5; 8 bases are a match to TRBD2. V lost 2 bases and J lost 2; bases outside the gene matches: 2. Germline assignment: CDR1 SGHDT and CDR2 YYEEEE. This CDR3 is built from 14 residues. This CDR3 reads CASSFSGVQETQYF. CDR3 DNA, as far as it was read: TGTGCCAGCAGCTTTAGCGGGGTACAAGAGACC.

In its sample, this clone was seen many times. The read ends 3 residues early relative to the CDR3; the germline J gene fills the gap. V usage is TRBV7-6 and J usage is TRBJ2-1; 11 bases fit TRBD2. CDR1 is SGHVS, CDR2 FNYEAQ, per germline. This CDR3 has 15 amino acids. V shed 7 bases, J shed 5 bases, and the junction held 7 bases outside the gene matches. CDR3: CASTKGLAVNNEQFF. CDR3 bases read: TGTGCCAGCACAAAGGGACTAGCGGTAAACAATGAG.

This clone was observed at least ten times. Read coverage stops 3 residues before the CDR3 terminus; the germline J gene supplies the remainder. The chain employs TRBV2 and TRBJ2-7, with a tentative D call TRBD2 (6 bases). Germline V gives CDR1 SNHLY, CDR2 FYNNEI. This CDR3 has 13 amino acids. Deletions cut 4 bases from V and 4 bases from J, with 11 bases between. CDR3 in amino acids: CASSVLASYEQYF. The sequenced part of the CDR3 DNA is TGTGCCAGCAGTGTCCTAGCGTCTTACGAG.

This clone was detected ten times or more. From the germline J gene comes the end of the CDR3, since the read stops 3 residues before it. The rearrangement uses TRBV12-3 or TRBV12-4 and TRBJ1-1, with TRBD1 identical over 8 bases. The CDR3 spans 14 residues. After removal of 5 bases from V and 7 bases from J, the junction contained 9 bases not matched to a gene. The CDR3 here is CASSNSGGWGEAFF. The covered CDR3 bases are TGTGCCAGCAGTAATTCAGGGGGCTGGGGTGAA.

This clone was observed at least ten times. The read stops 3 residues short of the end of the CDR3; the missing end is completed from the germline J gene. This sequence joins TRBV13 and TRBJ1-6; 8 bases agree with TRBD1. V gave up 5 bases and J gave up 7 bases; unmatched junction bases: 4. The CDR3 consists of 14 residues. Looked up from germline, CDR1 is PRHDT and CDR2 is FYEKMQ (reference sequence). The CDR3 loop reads CASSPTGDNSPLHF. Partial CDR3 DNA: TGTGCCAGCAGCCCGACAGGGGACAATTCACCC.

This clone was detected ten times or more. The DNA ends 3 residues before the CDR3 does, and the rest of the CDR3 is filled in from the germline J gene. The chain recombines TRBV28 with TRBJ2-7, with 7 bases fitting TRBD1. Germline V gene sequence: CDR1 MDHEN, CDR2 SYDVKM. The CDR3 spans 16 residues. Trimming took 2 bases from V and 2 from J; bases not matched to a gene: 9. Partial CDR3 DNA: TGTGCCAGCAGTTTAGCCGGGGACAGATCAACCTACGAG. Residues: CASSLAGDRSTYE. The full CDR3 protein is CASSLAGDRSTYEQYF.

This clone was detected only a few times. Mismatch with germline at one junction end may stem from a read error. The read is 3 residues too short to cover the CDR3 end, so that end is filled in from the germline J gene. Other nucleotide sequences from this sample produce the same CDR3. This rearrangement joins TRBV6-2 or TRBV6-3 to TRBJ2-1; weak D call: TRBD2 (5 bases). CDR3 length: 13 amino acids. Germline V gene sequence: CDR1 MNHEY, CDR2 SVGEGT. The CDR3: CASQRSAYNEQFF. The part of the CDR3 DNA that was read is TGCGCCAGCCAGCGGAGCGCCTACAATGAG.

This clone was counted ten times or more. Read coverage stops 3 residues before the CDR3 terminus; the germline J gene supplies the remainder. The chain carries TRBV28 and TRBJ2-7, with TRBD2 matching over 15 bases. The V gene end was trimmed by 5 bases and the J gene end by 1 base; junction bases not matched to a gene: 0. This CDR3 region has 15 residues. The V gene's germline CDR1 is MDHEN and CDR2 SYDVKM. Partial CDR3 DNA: TGTGCCAGCAGTGGACTAGCGGGAGGGTCCTACGAG. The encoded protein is CASSGLAGGSYE. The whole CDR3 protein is CASSGLAGGSYEQYF. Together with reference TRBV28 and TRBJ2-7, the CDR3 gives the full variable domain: DVKVTQSSRYLVKRTGEKVFLECVQDMDHENMFWYRQDPGLGLRLIYFSYDVKMKEKGDIPEGYSVSREKKERFSLILESASTNQTSMYLCASSGLAGGSYEQYFGPGTRLTVT.

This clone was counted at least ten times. CDR3 sequence reads: CASRPGQGGGEQYF. The DNA read from the CDR3 is TGCGCCAGCAGACCTGGACAGGGGGGGGGCGAG. The chain employs TRBV4-1 and TRBJ2-7, with 10 bases aligning to TRBD1. The read ends 3 residues shy of where the CDR3 ends; the end is completed using the germline J gene. J was trimmed by 6 bases and V by 6 bases; bases with no gene match: 8. The CDR3 loop spans 14 amino acids. The germline V gene has CDR1 MGHRA and CDR2 YSYEKL.

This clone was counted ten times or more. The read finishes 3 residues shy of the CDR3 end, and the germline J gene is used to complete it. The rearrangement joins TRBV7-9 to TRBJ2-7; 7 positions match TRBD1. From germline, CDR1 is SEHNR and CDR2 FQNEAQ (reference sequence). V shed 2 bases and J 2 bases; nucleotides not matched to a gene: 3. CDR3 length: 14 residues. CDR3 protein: CASSLRQGAYEQYF. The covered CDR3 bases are TGTGCCAGCAGCTTAAGGCAGGGGGCCTACGAG.

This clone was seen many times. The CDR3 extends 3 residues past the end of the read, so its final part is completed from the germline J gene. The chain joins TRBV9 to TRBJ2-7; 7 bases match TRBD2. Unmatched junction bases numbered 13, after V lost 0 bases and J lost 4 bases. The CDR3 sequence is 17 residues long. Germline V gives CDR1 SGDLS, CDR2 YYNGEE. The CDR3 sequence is CASSVASGADVHYEQYF. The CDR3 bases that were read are TGTGCCAGCAGCGTAGCAAGCGGGGCTGACGTACATTACGAG.

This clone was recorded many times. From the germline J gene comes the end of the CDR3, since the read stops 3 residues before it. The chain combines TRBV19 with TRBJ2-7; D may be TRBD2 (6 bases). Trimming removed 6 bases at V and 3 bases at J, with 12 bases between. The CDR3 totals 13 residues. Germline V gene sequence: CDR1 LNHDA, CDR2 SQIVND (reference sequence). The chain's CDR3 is CASSHGLSYEQYF. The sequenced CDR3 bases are TGTGCCAGTAGCCATGGACTAAGCTACGAG.

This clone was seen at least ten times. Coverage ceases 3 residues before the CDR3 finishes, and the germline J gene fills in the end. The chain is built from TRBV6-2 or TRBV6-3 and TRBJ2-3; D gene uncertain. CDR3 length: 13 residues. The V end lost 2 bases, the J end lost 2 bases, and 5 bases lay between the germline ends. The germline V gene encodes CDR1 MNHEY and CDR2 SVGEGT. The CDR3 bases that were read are TGTGCCAGCAGTTACAGGTTCACAGATACG. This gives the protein CASSYRFTDT. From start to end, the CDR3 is CASSYRFTDTQYF.